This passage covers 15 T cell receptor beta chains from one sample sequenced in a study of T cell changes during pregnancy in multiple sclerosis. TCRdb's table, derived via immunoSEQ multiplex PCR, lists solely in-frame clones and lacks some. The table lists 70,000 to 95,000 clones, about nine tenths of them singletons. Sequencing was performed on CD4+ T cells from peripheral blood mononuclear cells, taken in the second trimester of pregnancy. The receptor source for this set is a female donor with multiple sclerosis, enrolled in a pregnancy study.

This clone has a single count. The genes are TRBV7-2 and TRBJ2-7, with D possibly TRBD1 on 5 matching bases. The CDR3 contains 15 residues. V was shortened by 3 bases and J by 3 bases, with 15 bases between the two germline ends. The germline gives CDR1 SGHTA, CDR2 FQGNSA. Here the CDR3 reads CASSFNGQGRYEQYF. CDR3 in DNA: TGTGCCAGCAGCTTTAATGGGCAGGGCCGCTACGAGCAGTACTTC.

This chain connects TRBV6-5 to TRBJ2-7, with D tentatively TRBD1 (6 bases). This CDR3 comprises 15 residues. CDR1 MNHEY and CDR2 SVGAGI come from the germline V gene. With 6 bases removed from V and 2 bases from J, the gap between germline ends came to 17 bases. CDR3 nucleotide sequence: TGTGCCAGCAGGAATCGGGACACCCACACCTACGAGCAGTACTTC. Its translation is CASRNRDTHTYEQYF.

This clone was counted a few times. CDR3 in DNA: TGTGCCAGCAGCCAAGAAGGGAGGGGTCGGGGCTACACCTTC. Translating gives CASSQEGRGRGYTF. The chain employs TRBV14 and TRBJ1-2, with D possibly TRBD1 on 5 matching bases. Germline CDR1 and CDR2: SGHDN and FVKESK. Trimming pared 0 bases from V and 8 bases from J, leaving 13 bases between. The CDR3 contains 14 residues. Variable domain in full (rest from reference TRBV14 and TRBJ1-2): EAGVTQFPSHSVIEKGQTVTLRCDPISGHDNLYWYRRVMGKEIKFLLHFVKESKQDESGMPNNRFLAERTGGTYSTLKVQPAELEDSGVYFCASSQEGRGRGYTFGSGTRLTVV.

As DNA, the CDR3 is TGTGCCAGCAGCTTGCCCGGGACAGGGAAGTACTTC. It encodes CASSLPGTGKYF. The chain is built from TRBV5-6 and TRBJ2-7; 9 bases fit TRBD1. CDR1 is SGHDT and CDR2 is YYEEEE in the germline V gene. V lost 1 base, J lost 11 bases, and 4 bases stayed unmatched. The CDR3 is 12 amino acids.

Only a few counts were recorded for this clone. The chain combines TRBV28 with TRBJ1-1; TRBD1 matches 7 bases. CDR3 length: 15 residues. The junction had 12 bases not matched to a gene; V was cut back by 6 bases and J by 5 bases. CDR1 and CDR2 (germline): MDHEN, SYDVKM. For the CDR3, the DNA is TGTGCCAGCAGAACGGGACAGCTACAAGGGACTGAAGCTTTCTTT. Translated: CASRTGQLQGTEAFF.

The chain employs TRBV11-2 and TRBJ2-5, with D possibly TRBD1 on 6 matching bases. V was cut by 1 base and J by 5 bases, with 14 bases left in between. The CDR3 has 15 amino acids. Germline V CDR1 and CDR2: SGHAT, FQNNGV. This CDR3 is CASSLVPTGLETQYF. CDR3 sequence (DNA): TGTGCCAGCAGCTTAGTCCCCACAGGGCTCGAGACCCAGTACTTC.

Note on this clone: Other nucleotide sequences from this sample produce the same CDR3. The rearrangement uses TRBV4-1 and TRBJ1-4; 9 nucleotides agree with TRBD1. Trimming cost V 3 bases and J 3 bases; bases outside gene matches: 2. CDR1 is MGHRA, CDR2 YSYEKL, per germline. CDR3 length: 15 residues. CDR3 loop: CASSQGTGSNEKLFF. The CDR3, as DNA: TGCGCCAGCAGCCAGGGGACAGGGTCTAATGAAAAACTGTTTTTT.

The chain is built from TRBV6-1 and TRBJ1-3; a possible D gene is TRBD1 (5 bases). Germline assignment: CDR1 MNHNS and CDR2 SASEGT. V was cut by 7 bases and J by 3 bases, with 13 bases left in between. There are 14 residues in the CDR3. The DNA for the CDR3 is TGTGCCAGCAAGACAGACAGCCTTGGAAACACCATATATTTT. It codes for CASKTDSLGNTIYF.

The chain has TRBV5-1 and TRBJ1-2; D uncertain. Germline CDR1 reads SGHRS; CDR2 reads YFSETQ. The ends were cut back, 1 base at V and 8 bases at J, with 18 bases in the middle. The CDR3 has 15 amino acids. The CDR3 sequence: CASSLSTGFDGGYTF. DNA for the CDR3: TGCGCCAGCAGCTTGTCCACGGGGTTCGATGGAGGCTACACCTTC.

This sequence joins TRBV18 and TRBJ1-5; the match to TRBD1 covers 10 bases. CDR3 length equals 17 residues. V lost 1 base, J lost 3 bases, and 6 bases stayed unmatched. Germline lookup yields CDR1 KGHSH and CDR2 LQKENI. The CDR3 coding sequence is TGTGCCAGCTCACCACGTCCGGGGACAGGGGTCAATCAGCCCCAGCATTTT. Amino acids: CASSPRPGTGVNQPQHF.

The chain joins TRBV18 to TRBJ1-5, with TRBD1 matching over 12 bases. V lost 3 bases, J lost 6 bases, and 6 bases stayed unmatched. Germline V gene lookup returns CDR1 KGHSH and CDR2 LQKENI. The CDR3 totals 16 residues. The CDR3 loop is CASSPGDRGRIQPQHF. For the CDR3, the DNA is TGTGCCAGCTCACCGGGGGACAGGGGGCGTATTCAGCCCCAGCATTTT.

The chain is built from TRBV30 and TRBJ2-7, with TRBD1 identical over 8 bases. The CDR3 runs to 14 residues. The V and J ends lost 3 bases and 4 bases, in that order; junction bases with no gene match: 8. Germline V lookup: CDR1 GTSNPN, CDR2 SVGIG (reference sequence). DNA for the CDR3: TGTGCCTGGAGAACTCGACAGGGGCGATACGAGCAGTACTTC. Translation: CAWRTRQGRYEQYF.

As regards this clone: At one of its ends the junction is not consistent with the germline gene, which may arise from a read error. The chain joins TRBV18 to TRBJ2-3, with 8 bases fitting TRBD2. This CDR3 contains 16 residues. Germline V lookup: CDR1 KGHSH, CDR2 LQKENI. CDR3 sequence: CASSPPRGGSVDTQYF. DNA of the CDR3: TGTGCCAGCTCGCCACCTCGGGGGGGCTCGGTAGATACGCAGTATTTT. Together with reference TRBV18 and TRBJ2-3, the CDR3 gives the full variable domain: NAGVMQNPRHLVRRRGQEARLRCSPMKGHSHVYWYRQLPEEGLKFMVYLQKENIIDESGMPKERFSAEFPKEGPSILRIQQVVRGDSAAYFCASSPPRGGSVDTQYFGPGTRLTVL.

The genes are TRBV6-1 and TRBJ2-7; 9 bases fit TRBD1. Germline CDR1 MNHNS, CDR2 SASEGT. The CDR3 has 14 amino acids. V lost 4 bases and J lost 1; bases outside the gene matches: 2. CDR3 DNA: TGTGCCAGCAGTGTACAGGGGGCTTCCTACGAGCAGTACTTC. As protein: CASSVQGASYEQYF.

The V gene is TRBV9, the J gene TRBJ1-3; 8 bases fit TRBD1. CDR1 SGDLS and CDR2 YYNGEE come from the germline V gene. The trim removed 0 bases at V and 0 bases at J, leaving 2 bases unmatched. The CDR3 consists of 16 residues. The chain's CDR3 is CASSVGQGASGNTIYF. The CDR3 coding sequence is TGTGCCAGCAGCGTAGGGCAGGGGGCCTCTGGAAACACCATATATTTT. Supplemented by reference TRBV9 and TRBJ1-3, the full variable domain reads DSGVTQTPKHLITATGQRVTLRCSPRSGDLSVYWYQQSLDQGLQFLIQYYNGEERAKGNILERFSAQQFPDLHSELNLSSLELGDSALYFCASSVGQGASGNTIYFGEGSWLTVV.